The sequence of this TCR beta chain was determined in a study of shared clonotypes between healthy human individuals. Study overall: Per-donor plates numbered three CD4 naive, three CD4 memory, two CD8 naive and one CD8 memory.

This clone has at least ten counts. Its target is unknown. Whole-study results and caveats: Sampling involved blood alone; tissue repertoires likely differ.

Only in-frame clones appear in the TCRdb table, and some are missing; sequencing was by immunoSEQ multiplex PCR. The sample lists hundreds of thousands of clones; roughly 84% were seen once. Germline V gene sequence: CDR1 MGHRA, CDR2 YSYEKL. The length of the CDR3 is 16 residues. With 2 bases removed from V and 9 bases from J, the gap between germline ends came to 20 bases. The sequencing sample was made of memory CD8+ T cells sorted from blood. Subset noted: CD45RO+ cells pooled with CCR7-negative TemRA cells. This sequence was found in a man aged 18 to 29 in good health. This sequence joins TRBV4-1 and TRBJ2-1; D gene ambiguous. The DNA for the CDR3 is TGCGCCAGCAGCCAACCGGCAGCGACCCGCTACCGTGAGCAGTTCTTC. Amino acids: CASSQPAATRYREQFF.